A single sample gave rise to the 12 T cell receptor beta chains below, sequenced in a study of identical twins. Each CDR3 protein gets one entry after TCRdb re-called the 5' RACE reads with MiXCR. The sample holds hundreds of thousands of distinct CDR3 sequences, 15% to 20% seen once. These records were also assigned to another study, of T cells expressing NK-cell markers.

Sequencing used PBMCs. The source of these receptors is a young woman in good health.

This clonotype appeared a few times. This chain links TRBV20-1 with TRBJ2-5, with D possibly matching TRBD1 (5 bases). The length of the CDR3 is 12 residues. Trimming shortened V by 3 bases and J by 5 bases, and 10 bases separated the two germline ends. The germline gives CDR1 DFQATT, CDR2 SNEGSKA (reference sequence). CDR3: CSASGAEETQYF. The CDR3 DNA follows: TGCAGTGCTAGTGGGGCTGAGGAGACCCAGTACTTC.

V gene TRBV9 combines with J gene TRBJ2-5; 9 nucleotides agree with TRBD1. Germline trimming cut 0 bases from V and 5 bases from J; bases unmatched to any gene: 8. In germline, CDR1 is SGDLS, CDR2 YYNGEE. The CDR3 runs 16 residues. The DNA for the CDR3 is TGTGCCAGCAGCGTAGGGGACAGGGCTCTGCTGGAGACCCAGTACTTC. Translating gives CASSVGDRALLETQYF.

This clonotype was picked up a small number of times. The gene calls are TRBV5-1 and TRBJ2-3; 8 positions agree with TRBD1. V gave up 2 bases and J gave up 1 base; unmatched junction bases: 6. The CDR3 runs 16 residues. Germline CDR1 SGHRS, CDR2 YFSETQ. The CDR3 DNA sequence: TGCGCCAGCAGCTTACTCGGGGGACAGGGCACAGATACGCAGTATTTT. Translating it yields CASSLLGGQGTDTQYF.

In its sample, this clonotype was seen a few times. The J gene is TRBJ2-1, the V gene TRBV12-5; possibly TRBD2 for D (6 bases). Germline assignment: CDR1 LGHNT and CDR2 FRNRAP. This CDR3 is built from 17 residues. V gave up 5 bases and J gave up 4 bases, with 21 bases separating them. The CDR3 nucleotides are TGTGCTAGTGGTCCCGGGGCGGGGAACCTAAGGTACAATGAGCAGTTCTTC. Amino acid sequence: CASGPGAGNLRYNEQFF.

The chain has TRBV10-3 and TRBJ2-7, with 8 nucleotides matching TRBD1. Germline loops: CDR1 ENHRY, CDR2 SYGVKD. V lost 4 bases, J lost 3 bases, and 8 bases stayed unmatched. The CDR3 is made up of 15 amino acids. CDR3 in amino acids: CAISGWGQDCYEQYF. In nucleotides, the CDR3 is TGTGCCATCAGTGGCTGGGGACAGGACTGCTACGAGCAGTACTTC.

V gene TRBV19 combines with J gene TRBJ2-7, with D possibly being TRBD2 (6 bases). CDR1 is LNHDA and CDR2 is SQIVND in the germline V gene (reference sequence). The CDR3 has 14 residues. V dropped 7 bases and J dropped 0 bases, with 13 bases sitting between them. CDR3: CASNPGLPSYEQYF. CDR3 nucleotides: TGTGCCAGTAACCCGGGACTGCCCTCCTACGAGCAGTACTTC.

This clonotype showed up just a few times. This chain connects TRBV7-8 to TRBJ2-3; D remains ambiguous. Trimming took 1 base from V and 2 from J, leaving 16 bases between them. The CDR3 length is 17 residues. The germline gives CDR1 SGHVS, CDR2 FQNEAQ. CDR3 bases: TGTGCCAGCAGCTTAGGGGCCAGACCTGCCCCCACAGATACGCAGTATTTT. Amino acids: CASSLGARPAPTDTQYF.

This clonotype has only a few counts. The V gene is TRBV4-3, the J gene TRBJ2-2; D gene ambiguous. The germline CDR1 and CDR2 sequences are LGHNA and YSLEER. This CDR3 contains 14 residues. Trimming pared 1 base from V and 0 bases from J, leaving 3 bases between. The CDR3 region is CASSQVANTGELFF. CDR3 sequence (DNA): TGCGCCAGCAGCCAAGTGGCGAACACCGGGGAGCTGTTTTTT.

This clonotype appeared a few times. The chain uses TRBV18 and TRBJ2-7, with D uncertain. V dropped 5 bases and J dropped 4 bases, with 12 bases sitting between them. Germline V gene data show CDR1 as KGHSH and CDR2 as LQKENI. CDR3 size: 13 residues. The CDR3, as DNA: TGTGCCAGCTCAGAGGTGCAGAATTACGAGCAGTACTTC. It codes for CASSEVQNYEQYF.

The rearrangement joins TRBV4-3 to TRBJ2-7; possible D gene TRBD1, 5 bases. The CDR3 loop spans 14 amino acids. V lost 4 bases and J lost 4, with 14 bases in between. Per germline, CDR1 LGHNA and CDR2 YSLEER. The CDR3 loop is CASSLFQGKYEQYF. The DNA of the CDR3 is TGCGCCAGCAGCCTATTTCAGGGAAAGTACGAGCAGTACTTC.

This clonotype was detected only a few times. The gene calls are TRBV27 and TRBJ1-2; TRBD1 aligns across 9 bases. The CDR3 loop spans 14 amino acids. Germline CDR1 reads MNHEY; CDR2 reads SMNVEV (reference sequence). V was pared by 6 bases and J by 6 bases, with 8 bases of the junction left unmatched. This chain's CDR3 is CASRPGQGTNGYTF. Here the CDR3 DNA reads TGTGCCAGCAGGCCTGGACAGGGGACTAATGGCTACACCTTC.

This clonotype was recorded many times. The chain combines TRBV29-1 with TRBJ1-3; TRBD1 aligns across 9 bases. CDR3 length: 14 residues. The junction had 5 bases not matched to a gene; V was cut back by 5 bases and J by 3 bases. CDR1 and CDR2 (germline): SQVTM, ANQGSEA. CDR3 loop: CSVWDRAGGNTIYF. The CDR3 DNA reads TGCAGCGTTTGGGACAGGGCCGGTGGAAACACCATATATTTT. Full variable domain (outside the CDR3, taken from reference TRBV29-1 and TRBJ1-3): SAVISQKPSRDICQRGTSLTIQCQVDSQVTMMFWYRQQPGQSLTLIATANQGSEATYESGFVIDKFPISRPNLTFSTLTVSNMSPEDSSIYLCSVWDRAGGNTIYFGEGSWLTVV.